The source of this TCR beta chain is a study of T cells in localized non-small cell lung cancer. Broader study findings: Paired adjacent lung recovered a median around 60 of the top 100 tumor clones.

Generated by immunoSEQ multiplex PCR, the TCRdb table keeps only in-frame clones and is missing some. Here the sample spans tens of thousands of clones, more than 75% being singletons. Regarding this clone: Its antigen is unknown.

Trimming took 6 bases from V and 7 from J, leaving 15 bases between them. The V gene's germline CDR1 is KGHSH and CDR2 LQKENI. This CDR3 is 14 amino acids long. This receptor was taken from a female donor older than 55 with stage III squamous cell lung carcinoma. The specimen was peripheral blood, collected before any cancer treatment. The chain uses TRBV18 and TRBJ2-2, with D possibly matching TRBD1 (5 bases). CDR3 nucleotides: TGTGCCAGCTCTCCAGGGTTCTCGAGCGGGGAGCTGTTTTTT. Protein sequence: CASSPGFSSGELFF.